One and the same sample provided the 2 T cell receptor beta chains below, sequenced in a study of control samples from healthy donors and cancer patients. Libraries were prepared by immunoSEQ multiplex PCR; TCRdb keeps only in-frame clonotypes and omits some of them. Of roughly 99,000 clones detected, roughly 82% appear once; the ten largest clones hold roughly 2%. Sequenced: blood. The receptors were gathered from a man aged 55 to 70 in good health.

The chain combines TRBV29-1 with TRBJ2-1; D uncertain. CDR3 length equals 13 residues. The germline CDR1 and CDR2 sequences are SQVTM and ANQGSEA. The V and J ends lost 3 bases and 3 bases respectively, with 9 bases between them. The DNA of the CDR3 is TGCAGCGTTGAGGTCGGCAGCTACAATGAGCAGTTCTTC. Its protein product is CSVEVGSYNEQFF.

The chain is built from TRBV7-8 and TRBJ2-1; no firm D call. CDR1 SGHVS and CDR2 FQNEAQ come from the germline V gene. This CDR3 is 15 amino acids long. Deletions cut 1 base from V and 0 bases from J, with 7 bases between. The CDR3 DNA sequence: TGTGCCAGCAGCTTAGTCGGTAGCTCCTACAATGAGCAGTTCTTC. Residues: CASSLVGSSYNEQFF.